This TCR beta chain was observed in a study of molecular identifiers for immune sequencing clone quantification. TCRdb reprocessed the PCR reads with MiXCR, giving one entry per CDR3 protein. Of some 10,000 distinct CDR3 sequences in the sample, 20% to 25% are singletons; the top ten hold roughly 1.5%. In its sample, this clonotype is medium-sized. Antigen: not known. This CDR3 region has 14 residues. The V and J ends lost 5 bases and 0 bases respectively, with 8 bases between them. Germline V lookup: CDR1 SQVTM, CDR2 ANQGSEA. RNA fractions of 10%, 30% or 50% and about 17,000 to 1,000,000 sorted cells were the source of naive CD8 libraries. The study, taken as a whole, reports: Clones with over 20 RNA copies captured over 99% of effector molecules but under 1% of naive ones.

What was sequenced was naive CD8+ T cells from blood, with Jurkat cell RNA spiked in. Subset in this sample: FACS-sorted CD8+CD4-CCR7+CD45RA+ naive T cells. The rearrangement links TRBV29-1 to TRBJ2-6; D not certain. The clonotype comes from a human donor in good health. Some libraries in this study had Jurkat cell RNA spiked in. CDR3 sequence (DNA): TGCAGCGTTTATGGCGACTCTGGGGCCAACGTCCTGACTTTC. As protein: CSVYGDSGANVLTF.